This T cell receptor (beta chain) was captured in a study of cytomegalovirus exposure and HLA in healthy donors. General study results and limits: The study flagged some 170 TCR beta chains as cytomegalovirus-associated.

J was trimmed by 8 bases and V by 0 bases; bases with no gene match: 4. Germline assignment: CDR1 SGHRS and CDR2 YFSETQ. The CDR3 covers 14 residues. The PCR made use of 60 Vbeta and 13 Jbeta primers. Repertoires were generated with immunoSEQ multiplex PCR, while TCRdb's copy carries only in-frame clones and drops some. The table has under 200,000 clones, approximately 59% seen once; the top ten hold about 2.9%. This clone was found a few times. What it recognizes is unknown. This clonotype was sampled from a man aged 40-49 years in good health and CMV-seronegative. Sequenced: PBMCs. The chain couples TRBV5-1 to TRBJ2-1; 8 bases are a match to TRBD1. DNA of the CDR3: TGCGCCAGCAGCTTGGAGCCAGGGGGCGATGAGCAGTTCTTC. Its protein is CASSLEPGGDEQFF. The whole variable domain, filled in from reference TRBV5-1 and TRBJ2-1, reads KAGVTQTPRYLIKTRGQQVTLSCSPISGHRSVSWYQQTPGQGLQFLFEYFSETQRNKGNFPGRFSGRQFSNSRSEMNVSTLELGDSALYLCASSLEPGGDEQFFGPGTRLTVL.